This passage covers 17 T cell receptor beta chains from one sample sequenced in a study of HIV-infected children after antiretroviral therapy interruption. Unique molecular identifiers were included in an RNA-based 3' RACE TCR library. TCRdb reprocessed the 3' RACE reads via MiXCR and lists one record per CDR3 protein. The table has about 15,000 distinct CDR3 sequences, about 3.6% seen once. As to treatment: PENTA 11 planned treatment interruption arm or continuous ART arm. The sample was CD45RO+ CD8+ T cells from PBMCs, pooled from several time points, taken from a donor given antiretroviral therapy, either interrupted or continuous. The subset is: memory CD8+ CD45RO+ CD45RA- T cells. These TCRs come from a pool of human donors with HIV.

At least ten counts were recorded for this clonotype. V usage is TRBV4-3 and J usage is TRBJ1-2; the D is unclear. V lost 3 bases, J lost 8 bases, and 13 bases lay in between. Looked up from germline, CDR1 is LGHNA and CDR2 is YSLEER. There are 13 residues in the CDR3. The CDR3 spells CASSQSGQRGYTF. The CDR3 nucleotides are TGCGCCAGCAGCCAGTCTGGGCAGAGGGGCTACACCTTC.

This clonotype was recorded many times. The rearrangement uses TRBV5-1 and TRBJ2-1; maybe TRBD2 (5 bases). The CDR3 loop spans 13 amino acids. Trimming took off 3 bases at V and 9 bases at J, with 13 bases between the two ends. In germline, CDR1 is SGHRS, CDR2 YFSETQ. The CDR3 DNA sequence: TGCGCCAGCAGCTCTTACGGGGTCGGTGAGCAGTTCTTC. Encoded protein: CASSSYGVGEQFF.

Many counts were recorded for this clonotype. The rearrangement links TRBV20-1 to TRBJ2-2, with TRBD2 matching 8 bases. V was clipped by 5 bases and J by 7 bases; unmatched bases: 9. The CDR3 consists of 14 residues. From germline, CDR1 is DFQATT and CDR2 SNEGSKA (reference sequence). The CDR3 here is CSALSGGDHGELFF. The CDR3 coding sequence is TGCAGTGCTCTAAGCGGGGGAGATCACGGGGAGCTGTTTTTT.

This clonotype is labeled as medium-sized. This CDR3 is CSARDADPGEGAYNEQFF. For the CDR3, the DNA is TGCAGTGCTAGAGATGCGGACCCTGGGGAGGGGGCCTACAATGAGCAGTTCTTC. This sequence joins TRBV20-1 and TRBJ2-1; D may be TRBD2 (7 bases). This CDR3 contains 18 residues. The V end was cut by 0 bases, the J end by 2 bases, with 20 bases between. Germline V gene lookup returns CDR1 DFQATT and CDR2 SNEGSKA (reference sequence).

This clonotype is categorized as medium-sized. J is TRBJ1-1 and V is TRBV10-2; 7 nucleotides align to TRBD1. With V trimmed by 6 bases and J by 4 bases, 11 bases remained unmatched. The V gene's germline CDR1 is WSHSY and CDR2 SAAADI. The CDR3 length is 15 residues. The CDR3 DNA sequence: TGCGCCAGCAGGATTGACAGGGAACTAAGCACTGAAGCTTTCTTT. Translation gives CASRIDRELSTEAFF.

Many counts were recorded for this clonotype. The V and J genes are TRBV21-1 and TRBJ2-4; the DNA was not compared with TRBD1, the D call given in the table. TRBV21-1 counts as a pseudogene. There are 19 residues in the CDR3. CDR3 loop: CASSNTASGTDLAKNIQYF. CDR3 nucleotide sequence: TGTGCCAGCAGCAACACCGCTTCCGGGACGGATTTAGCCAAAAACATTCAGTACTTC.

This clonotype was recorded at least ten times. V usage is TRBV7-6 and J usage is TRBJ1-4; D gene uncertain. The V gene's germline CDR1 is SGHVS and CDR2 FNYEAQ. Trimming took off 1 base at V and 8 bases at J, with 20 bases between the two ends. The CDR3 is made up of 17 amino acids. Here the CDR3 DNA reads TGTGCCAGCAGCTTAGGAATTTCCTCTGGGGAGGTGGAAAAACTGTTTTTT. This encodes CASSLGISSGEVEKLFF.

There are many counts of this clonotype. The genes are TRBV20-1 and TRBJ1-1, with unresolved D. V was trimmed by 6 bases and J by 5 bases, leaving 16 bases between them. Germline V gene lookup returns CDR1 DFQATT and CDR2 SNEGSKA (reference sequence). This CDR3 is built from 13 residues. The CDR3 sequence is CSATAQLGTEAFF. In DNA form, the CDR3 reads TGCAGTGCCACCGCCCAGCTGGGGACTGAAGCTTTCTTT.

This clonotype was picked up a small number of times. CDR3 nucleotide sequence: TGCAGTGCGCCACAGGCCGGGGAGCTGTTTTTT. Residues: CSAPQAGELFF. V is TRBV20-1 and J is TRBJ2-2; possible D gene TRBD1, 5 bases. V gave up 6 bases and J gave up 6 bases, with 8 bases separating them. Germline V gene data show CDR1 as DFQATT and CDR2 as SNEGSKA (reference sequence). This CDR3 comprises 11 residues.

This clonotype was detected many times. In DNA, the CDR3 is TGCAGTGCTAGACCACAGTCCAATCAGCCCCAGCATTTT. Translating gives CSARPQSNQPQHF. The chain is built from TRBV20-1 and TRBJ1-5; D unresolved. Trimming shortened V by 2 bases and J by 3 bases, and 8 bases separated the two germline ends. Per the germline V gene, CDR1 is DFQATT and CDR2 is SNEGSKA (reference sequence). The length of the CDR3 is 13 residues.

This clonotype was recorded many times. The chain couples TRBV18 to TRBJ2-1; 7 nucleotides agree with TRBD1. The germline CDR1 and CDR2 sequences are KGHSH and LQKENI. V was clipped by 2 bases and J by 4 bases; unmatched bases: 11. This CDR3 is 17 amino acids long. CDR3 sequence (DNA): TGTGCCAGCTCACCATGGGAACCGGGACAGACTTACAATGAGCAGTTCTTC. Protein product: CASSPWEPGQTYNEQFF.

This clonotype has at least ten counts. V gene TRBV10-3 combines with J gene TRBJ2-1; 9 bases are a match to TRBD2. The CDR3 length is 15 residues. Unmatched junction bases numbered 3, after V lost 4 bases and J lost 2 bases. Germline loops: CDR1 ENHRY, CDR2 SYGVKD. DNA for the CDR3: TGTGCCATCAGTGTGACTAGCGGCACCTACAATGAGCAGTTCTTC. It encodes CAISVTSGTYNEQFF.

This clonotype was counted at least ten times. The chain uses TRBV6-1 and TRBJ1-5; D is undetermined. This CDR3 comprises 15 residues. Deletions cut 1 base from V and 5 bases from J, with 12 bases between. CDR1 and CDR2 from the germline V gene are MNHNS and SASEGT. CDR3 coding DNA: TGTGCCAGCAGTGAAGACGGTATCCGACATCAGCCCCAGCATTTT. Its translation: CASSEDGIRHQPQHF.

This clonotype has ten or more counts. The chain has TRBV5-5 and TRBJ2-1; no clear D. This CDR3 is built from 13 residues. Germline-derived CDR1 and CDR2 are SGHKS and YYEKEE (reference sequence). Deletions cut 0 bases from V and 9 bases from J, with 10 bases between. The CDR3 nucleotides read TGTGCCAGCAGCTTGGGGCTCGTAGGTGAGCAGTTCTTC. Protein product: CASSLGLVGEQFF. Looking up the rest from reference TRBV5-5 and TRBJ2-1 gives the full variable domain: DAGVTQSPTHLIKTRGQQVTLRCSPISGHKSVSWYQQVLGQGPQFIFQYYEKEERGRGNFPDRFSARQFPNYSSELNVNALLLGDSALYLCASSLGLVGEQFFGPGTRLTVL.

Ten or more counts support this clonotype. V usage is TRBV5-4 and J usage is TRBJ2-2; D may be TRBD1 (6 bases). Per germline, CDR1 SGHNT and CDR2 YYREEE (reference sequence). Trimming cost V 0 bases and J 1 base, with 13 bases left between them. The CDR3 runs to 17 residues. This CDR3 reads CASSLEVSGENTGELFF. As DNA, the CDR3 is TGTGCCAGCAGCTTGGAAGTATCAGGGGAGAACACCGGGGAGCTGTTTTTT.

The table lists this clonotype with many counts. Written as DNA, the CDR3 is TGCGCCAGCAGCGGTACTCTGACAGCCCTGCTTATGCAGTACTTC. Its protein is CASSGTLTALLMQYF. The chain joins TRBV5-1 to TRBJ2-7; D is possibly TRBD1 (5 bases). V lost 4 bases and J lost 9, with 23 bases in between. CDR3 length: 15 residues. The germline CDR1 and CDR2 sequences are SGHRS and YFSETQ. The whole variable domain, remainder taken from reference TRBV5-1 and TRBJ2-7, is KAGVTQTPRYLIKTRGQQVTLSCSPISGHRSVSWYQQTPGQGLQFLFEYFSETQRNKGNFPGRFSGRQFSNSRSEMNVSTLELGDSALYLCASSGTLTALLMQYFGPGTRLTVT.

This clonotype was detected many times. This sequence joins TRBV6-1 and TRBJ2-3; 7 bases map to TRBD1. The CDR3 extends over 14 amino acids. The V gene end was trimmed by 2 bases and the J gene end by 4 bases; junction bases not matched to a gene: 3. From germline, CDR1 is MNHNS and CDR2 SASEGT. The CDR3 DNA reads as TGTGCCAGCAGTGAATCCCAGGGGGCAGATACGCAGTATTTT. It is translated as CASSESQGADTQYF.